The sequence of this T cell receptor beta chain was determined in a study of vaccination effects on CD4 cells after COVID-19. Using viral peptide pools, the ViraFEST assay grew out antigen-specific CD4+ T cells prior to sequencing. Culture lasted around eleven days before CD4+ T cell isolation. Having tested negative for nucleocapsid antibodies, the vaccine recipients showed no prior SARS-CoV-2 infection. The CDR3 contains 17 residues. With 5 bases removed from V and 0 bases from J, the gap between germline ends came to 19 bases. Germline values: CDR1 GTSNPN, CDR2 SVGIG (reference sequence). About this clone itself: What it recognizes is unknown.

Data came from immunoSEQ multiplex PCR; TCRdb stores just in-frame clones and leaves some out. The sample has tens of thousands of clones; over 70% are singletons. This rearrangement joins TRBV30 to TRBJ1-4; D is perhaps TRBD1 (5 bases). The sequenced sample was CD4+ T cells from PBMCs cultured with SARS-CoV-2 spike peptides, obtained before COVID-19 vaccination. This sequence was found in a human donor who received a COVID-19 vaccine. The CDR3, as DNA: TGTGCCTGGTCTCGCGGGGGGATGCTCTCAACTAATGAAAAACTGTTTTTT. Translation gives CAWSRGGMLSTNEKLFF. Looking up the rest from reference TRBV30 and TRBJ1-4 gives the full variable domain: SQTIHQWPATLVQPVGSPLSLECTVEGTSNPNLYWYRQAAGRGLQLLFYSVGIGQISSEVPQNLSASRPQDRQFILSSKKLLLSDSGFYLCAWSRGGMLSTNEKLFFGSGTQLSVL.